The clone carrying this T cell receptor (beta chain) was seen a single time. This specimen comes from a study of blood T cell repertoires in COVID-19. Whole-study context: Specimens from acute and convalescent COVID-19 originated in the United States, Italy and Spain. T cells, B-cell-depleted T cells, or PBMCs provided the cDNA or gDNA that served as material.

Original processing methods: From reference gene primer amplification, estimates of nucleated cell counts were derived. The protocol was immunoSEQ multiplex PCR, while the TCRdb copy is restricted to in-frame clones and leaves out a portion. The D gene and trimming were derived from the DNA, and the V and J assignments and clone size from that table. The sample lists 84,000 or so clones, approximately 80% occurring once. Germline loops: CDR1 SGHDN, CDR2 FVKESK. There are 18 residues in the CDR3. The ends were cut back, 2 bases at V and 4 bases at J, with 21 bases in the middle. The TCR comes from a woman aged 40-49 years with active or convalescent COVID-19. The gene calls are TRBV14 and TRBJ2-1; a possible D gene is TRBD1 (5 bases). Sequenced: peripheral blood. As DNA, the CDR3 is TGTGCCAGCAGCCAACGTACTCCCCAAAGGGGATTTTACAATGAGCAGTTCTTC. Protein: CASSQRTPQRGFYNEQFF.